The clone carrying this T cell receptor (beta chain) has a single count. Its matching antigen is unknown. This entry belongs to a study of OX40 agonist ivuxolimab in advanced cancers. For the study at large: Three patients had partial responses: one hepatocellular carcinoma, two cutaneous melanoma. Study outcomes and limitations: Partial responders receiving 0.1-3.0 mg/kg showed among the lowest clonal expansion.

The CDR3 is made up of 16 amino acids. The V and J ends lost 4 bases and 5 bases, in that order; junction bases with no gene match: 11. Germline CDR1 and CDR2: SGHAT and FQNNGV. TCRdb's table, derived via immunoSEQ multiplex PCR, lists solely in-frame clones and lacks some. The sample contains approximately 61,000 clones, roughly 85% of which appear only once. The TCR originated in an adult with an advanced solid tumor such as melanoma, head and neck, liver or kidney cancer. This material consisted of CD4+ or CD8+ T cells sorted from blood, taken in a trial of the OX40 agonist ivuxolimab. The chain links TRBV11-2 to TRBJ2-5; 9 bases fit TRBD2. CDR3 region: CASSSQWRGGVETQYF. The CDR3 nucleotides read TGTGCCAGCAGCTCCCAATGGCGGGGGGGCGTGGAGACCCAGTACTTC.